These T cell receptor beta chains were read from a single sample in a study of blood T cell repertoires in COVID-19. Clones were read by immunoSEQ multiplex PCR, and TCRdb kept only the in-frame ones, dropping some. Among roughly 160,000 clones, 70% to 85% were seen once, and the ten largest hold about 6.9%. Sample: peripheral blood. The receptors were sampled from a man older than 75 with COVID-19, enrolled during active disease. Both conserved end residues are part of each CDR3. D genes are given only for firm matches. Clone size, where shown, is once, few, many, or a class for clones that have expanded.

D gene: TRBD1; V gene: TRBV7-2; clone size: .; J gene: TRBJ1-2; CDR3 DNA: TGTGCCAGCAGCCCCCAGGGACAGGGCTTCGGGTATGGCTACACCTTC; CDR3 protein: CASSPQGQGFGYGYTF
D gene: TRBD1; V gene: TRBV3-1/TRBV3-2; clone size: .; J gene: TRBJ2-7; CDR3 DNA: TGTGCCAGCAGCCAAGGGACAGGGTTCGGGGAGCAGTACTTC; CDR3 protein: CASSQGTGFGEQYF
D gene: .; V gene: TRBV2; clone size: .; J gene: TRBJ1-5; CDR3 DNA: TGTGCCAGCAGTCCGGGACATGGTCAGCCCCAGCATTTT; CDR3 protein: CASSPGHGQPQHF
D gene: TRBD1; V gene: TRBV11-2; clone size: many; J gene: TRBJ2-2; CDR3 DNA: TGTGCCAGCAGCTTACCCCTCCAACCGACAGGGGCCGGGGAGCTGTTTTTT; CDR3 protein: CASSLPLQPTGAGELFF
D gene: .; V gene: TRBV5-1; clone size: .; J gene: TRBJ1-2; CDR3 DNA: TGCGCCAGCAGCTTGTACGGAGGGATGGATGGCTACACCTTC; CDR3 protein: CASSLYGGMDGYTF
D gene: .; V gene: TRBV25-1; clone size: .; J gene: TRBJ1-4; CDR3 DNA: TGTGCCAGCAGTGGGCGACAGACTGAAAAACTGTTTTTT; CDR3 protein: CASSGRQTEKLFF
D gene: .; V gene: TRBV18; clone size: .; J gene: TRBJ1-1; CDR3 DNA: TGTGCCAGCTTCCCGGGGGGGTTGAACACTGAAGCTTTCTTT; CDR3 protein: CASFPGGLNTEAFF
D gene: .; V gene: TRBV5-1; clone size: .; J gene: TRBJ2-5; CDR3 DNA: TGCGCCAGCAGCTTGGGTGGGGGCGCGGGAGAGACCCAGTACTTC; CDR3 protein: CASSLGGGAGETQYF
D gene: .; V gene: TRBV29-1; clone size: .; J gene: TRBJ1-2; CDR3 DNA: TGCAGCGTTGATAACAGGGTATTAGGCTACACCTTC; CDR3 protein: CSVDNRVLGYTF
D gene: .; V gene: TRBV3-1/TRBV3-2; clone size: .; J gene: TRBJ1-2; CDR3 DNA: TGTGCCAGCAGCCCCTCCCGGAGTGGATTGGGCTACACCTTC; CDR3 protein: CASSPSRSGLGYTF
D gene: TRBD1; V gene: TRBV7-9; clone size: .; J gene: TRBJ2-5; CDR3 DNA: TGTGCCAGCTCTCAGGGGGATCGGGAAAAAGAGACCCAGTACTTC; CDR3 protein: CASSQGDREKETQYF
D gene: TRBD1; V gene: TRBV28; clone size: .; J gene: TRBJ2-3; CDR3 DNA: TGTGCCAGCAGTTTACAGGGGGCCACAGATACGCAGTATTTT; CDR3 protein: CASSLQGATDTQYF
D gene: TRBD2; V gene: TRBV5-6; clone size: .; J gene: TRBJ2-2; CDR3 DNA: TGTGCCAGCAGCGACTACGGGGGGTGGACCGGGGAGCTGTTTTTT; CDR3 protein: CASSDYGGWTGELFF
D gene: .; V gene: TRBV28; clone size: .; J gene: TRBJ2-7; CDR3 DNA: TGTGCCAGCAGTTCATGGTTGGGAGCTAACGAGCAGTACTTC; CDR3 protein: CASSSWLGANEQYF
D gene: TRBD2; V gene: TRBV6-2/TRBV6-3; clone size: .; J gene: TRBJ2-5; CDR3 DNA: TGTGCCAGCAGTTCCCGACTAGCGGGGGGTTTCGAGACCCAGTACTTC; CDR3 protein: CASSSRLAGGFETQYF
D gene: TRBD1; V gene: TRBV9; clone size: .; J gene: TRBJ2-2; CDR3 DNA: TGTGCCAGCAGCTCTTTAAGGCAGGGGGTTACCGGGGAGCTGTTTTTT; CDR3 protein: CASSSLRQGVTGELFF
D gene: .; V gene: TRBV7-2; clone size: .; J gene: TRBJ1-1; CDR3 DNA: TGTGCCAGCAGCTTACCCCAAGAAGCTTTCTTT; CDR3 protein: CASSLPQEAFF
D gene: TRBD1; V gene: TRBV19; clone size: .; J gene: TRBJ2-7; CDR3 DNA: TGTGCCAGTACCGCGACCGGGACAGGGGGCAACGAGCAGTACTTC; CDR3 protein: CASTATGTGGNEQYF
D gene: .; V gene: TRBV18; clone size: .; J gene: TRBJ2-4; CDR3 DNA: TGTGCCAGCTCACCACCGGAGAACATTCAGTACTTC; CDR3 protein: CASSPPENIQYF
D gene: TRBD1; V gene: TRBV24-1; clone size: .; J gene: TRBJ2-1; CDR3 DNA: TGTGCCACCAGTGAGGCCAGGGGGATTTTTGGTGAGCAGTTCTTC; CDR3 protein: CATSEARGIFGEQFF
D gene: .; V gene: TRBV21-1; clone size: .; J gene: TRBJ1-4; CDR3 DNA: TGTGCCAGCACCGCACAGGGGGCTAATGAAAAACTGTTTTTT; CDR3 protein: CASTAQGANEKLFF
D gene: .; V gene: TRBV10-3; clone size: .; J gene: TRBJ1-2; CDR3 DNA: TGTGCCATCAGTGAAGGGATGGGGGGGAGAGACTATGGCTACACCTTC; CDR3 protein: CAISEGMGGRDYGYTF
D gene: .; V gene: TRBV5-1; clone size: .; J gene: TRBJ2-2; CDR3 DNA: TGCGCCAGCAGCTTGGGGACACTTGACACCGGGGAGCTGTTTTTT; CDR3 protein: CASSLGTLDTGELFF
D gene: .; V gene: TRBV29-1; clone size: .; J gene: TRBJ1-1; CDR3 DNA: TGCAGCGTTGACAGGGGTGACACTGAAGCTTTCTTT; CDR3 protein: CSVDRGDTEAFF
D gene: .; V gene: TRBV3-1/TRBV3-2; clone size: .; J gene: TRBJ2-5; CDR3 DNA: TGTGCCAGCAGCCAAGGGGCGGAGACCCAGTACTTC; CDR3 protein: CASSQGAETQYF
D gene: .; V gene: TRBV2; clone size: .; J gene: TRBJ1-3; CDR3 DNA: TGTGCCAGCAGTGATTTTCGAGGGAACACCATATATTTT; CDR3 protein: CASSDFRGNTIYF